A selection of T cell receptor beta chains follows, all from one sample in a study of T cell responses to AZD1222 COVID-19 vaccine. Sequencing used immunoSEQ multiplex PCR; TCRdb keeps in-frame clones, though not all of them. The table shows 150,000 to 200,000 clones, with around 92% occurring only once. The sequencing used peripheral blood, collected 28 days after the second AZD1222 dose. These receptors originate from an adult who received the AZD1222 COVID-19 vaccine. Both conserved end residues are part of each CDR3. D genes are given only for firm matches. Clone size, where shown, is once, few, many, or a class for clones that have expanded.

v_call: TRBV3-1/TRBV3-2; d_call: TRBD1; j_call: TRBJ1-4; clone_size: .; cdr3_aa: CASSQAGTGMGKLFF; cdr3_nt: TGTGCCAGCAGCCAGGCCGGGACAGGGATGGGAAAACTGTTTTTT
v_call: TRBV6-5; d_call: TRBD1; j_call: TRBJ2-7; clone_size: .; cdr3_aa: CASSYRGQSYEQYF; cdr3_nt: TGTGCCAGCAGTTACAGGGGACAGTCCTACGAGCAGTACTTC
v_call: TRBV6-5; d_call: .; j_call: TRBJ2-2; clone_size: .; cdr3_aa: CASSYYTGTYGELFF; cdr3_nt: TGTGCCAGCAGTTACTATACTGGGACCTACGGGGAGCTGTTTTTT
v_call: TRBV5-1; d_call: .; j_call: TRBJ1-4; clone_size: .; cdr3_aa: CASRQPTGSNEKLFF; cdr3_nt: TGCGCCAGCCGACAACCCACAGGGTCTAATGAAAAACTGTTTTTT
v_call: TRBV9; d_call: .; j_call: TRBJ1-2; clone_size: .; cdr3_aa: CASSVGRVDGYTF; cdr3_nt: TGTGCCAGCAGCGTAGGCAGGGTTGATGGCTACACCTTC
v_call: TRBV7-9; d_call: .; j_call: TRBJ2-7; clone_size: once; cdr3_aa: CASSSEGEQYF; cdr3_nt: TGTGCCAGCAGCTCCGAGGGGGAGCAGTACTTC
v_call: TRBV7-9; d_call: TRBD1; j_call: TRBJ1-2; clone_size: .; cdr3_aa: CASSPRRTGGEGYTF; cdr3_nt: TGTGCCAGCAGCCCGAGGCGGACAGGGGGCGAAGGCTACACCTTC
v_call: TRBV7-3; d_call: .; j_call: TRBJ1-6; clone_size: .; cdr3_aa: CASSLIPGANSPLHF; cdr3_nt: TGTGCCAGCAGCTTAATCCCAGGAGCCAATTCACCCCTCCACTTT
v_call: TRBV4-1; d_call: .; j_call: TRBJ1-1; clone_size: .; cdr3_aa: CASSSGHNTGLFGTEAFF; cdr3_nt: TGCGCCAGCAGCTCCGGACATAATACCGGCCTTTTTGGCACTGAAGCTTTCTTT
v_call: TRBV12-5; d_call: .; j_call: TRBJ1-1; clone_size: .; cdr3_aa: CASAEVGDTEAFF; cdr3_nt: TGTGCTAGTGCCGAGGTAGGGGACACTGAAGCTTTCTTT
v_call: TRBV5-1; d_call: .; j_call: TRBJ1-2; clone_size: .; cdr3_aa: CASSLAPRANYGYTF; cdr3_nt: TGCGCCAGCAGCTTGGCCCCACGTGCGAACTATGGCTACACCTTC
v_call: TRBV29-1; d_call: .; j_call: TRBJ1-1; clone_size: .; cdr3_aa: CSAHRVLNTEAFF; cdr3_nt: TGCAGCGCCCATAGGGTTCTGAACACTGAAGCTTTCTTT